This T cell receptor beta chain appears in the sequencing data of a study of shared clonotypes between healthy human individuals. This CDR3 is 18 amino acids long. The germline gives CDR1 ENHRY, CDR2 SYGVKD. Deletions cut 8 bases from V and 0 bases from J, with 26 bases between. As processed by the authors: Junction-only sequences without quality scores were provided by ImmunoSEQ, so filtering was different. The assay was immunoSEQ multiplex PCR, and TCRdb's table has in-frame clones only and misses some. That table is the source of V, J and clone size, and D and trimming were worked out from the DNA. The table has hundreds of thousands of clones, around three quarters seen once. For unsorted samples, genomic DNA was extracted from around 88 million PBMCs.

Input material: PBMCs. The receptor comes from a woman in her 40s in good health. Some clones in this sample may be carry-over from other donors' samples. The chain employs TRBV10-3 and TRBJ2-7, with a possible D match to TRBD1 (6 bases). The CDR3 here is CAIAEVHREIRFSYEQYF. The CDR3 nucleotides read TGTGCCATCGCCGAAGTGCACAGGGAAATTAGGTTCTCCTACGAGCAGTACTTC.